This entry lists 18 T cell receptor beta chains sequenced from one sample in a study of cytomegalovirus exposure and HLA in healthy donors (dated by TCRdb to 2016 to 2017). The method was the immunoSEQ multiplex PCR assay. In TCRdb, the immuneACCESS table is reduced to in-frame sequences with V and J assigned. These tables do not hold every clone; where another copy was compared, an unresolved V gene accounts for under half, and the others remain unexplained. This sample holds fewer than 250,000 clones; 85% to 90% were observed only once. The ten top clones hold 2% to 3% of the sample. Material for sequencing was PBMCs. The receptors shown here come from a man younger than 35 in good health and CMV-seronegative.

This rearrangement joins TRBV29-1 to TRBJ1-4; TRBD1 agrees at 8 bases. V lost 6 bases to trimming and J lost 0 bases; unmatched junction nucleotides: 3. The CDR3 covers 14 residues. Germline lookup yields CDR1 SQVTM and CDR2 ANQGSEA. DNA of the CDR3: TGCAGCGTACAGGGGGAGGCAACTAATGAAAAACTGTTTTTT. It is translated as CSVQGEATNEKLFF.

In its sample, this clone was seen a few times. This rearrangement joins TRBV7-7 to TRBJ2-2; D gene ambiguous. The CDR3 extends over 12 amino acids. Germline V gives CDR1 SSHAT, CDR2 FNYEAQ (reference sequence). CDR3 region: CAGVDVNGELFF. The CDR3 region has the DNA TGTGCTGGAGTAGACGTGAACGGGGAGCTGTTTTTT.

This chain joins TRBV9 and TRBJ2-7; weak D call: TRBD2 (5 bases). The CDR3 runs 14 residues. Germline V gene lookup returns CDR1 SGDLS and CDR2 YYNGEE. The V gene lost 1 base and the J gene lost 0 bases, with 8 bases spanning the gap. For the CDR3, the DNA is TGTGCCAGCAGCGTATTCAGCGGCTCCTACGAGCAGTACTTC. Encoded protein: CASSVFSGSYEQYF. Together with reference TRBV9 and TRBJ2-7, the CDR3 gives the full variable domain: DSGVTQTPKHLITATGQRVTLRCSPRSGDLSVYWYQQSLDQGLQFLIQYYNGEERAKGNILERFSAQQFPDLHSELNLSSLELGDSALYFCASSVFSGSYEQYFGPGTRLTVT.

V usage is TRBV4-3 and J usage is TRBJ2-1, with TRBD2 matching 10 bases. The CDR3 has 16 residues. Unmatched junction bases numbered 10, after V lost 0 bases and J lost 11 bases. Looked up from germline, CDR1 is LGHNA and CDR2 is YSLEER. The CDR3 region is CASSQDTGAGGPKQFF. In nucleotides, the CDR3 is TGCGCCAGCAGCCAAGATACGGGAGCGGGGGGGCCCAAGCAGTTCTTC.

V gene TRBV4-1 combines with J gene TRBJ2-3; 12 nucleotides agree with TRBD2. Trimming at V came to 4 bases and at J to 0 bases, leaving 14 bases not matched to a gene. The CDR3 is 20 amino acids. The germline V gene encodes CDR1 MGHRA and CDR2 YSYEKL. CDR3 nucleotide sequence: TGCGCCAGCAGCCGAACGGGACTAGCGGGCCCCGGGGGTAGCACAGATACGCAGTATTTT. Its protein product is CASSRTGLAGPGGSTDTQYF.

This chain uses TRBV6-1 with TRBJ2-7, with 10 bases fitting TRBD2. CDR1 is MNHNS, CDR2 SASEGT, per germline. The V and J ends lost 6 bases and 2 bases, in that order; junction bases with no gene match: 1. This CDR3 contains 13 residues. Here the CDR3 DNA reads TGTGCCAGCAGGAGCGGGGGGGCCTACGAGCAGTACTTC. Protein sequence: CASRSGGAYEQYF.

The V call is TRBV30, the J call TRBJ2-1, with 8 nucleotides matching TRBD2. The V gene's germline CDR1 is GTSNPN and CDR2 SVGIG (reference sequence). V was clipped by 5 bases and J by 5 bases; unmatched bases: 11. This CDR3 is built from 15 residues. CDR3 residues: CAWALTSGLNNEQFF. CDR3 nucleotide sequence: TGTGCCTGGGCCTTAACTAGCGGACTAAACAATGAGCAGTTCTTC.

This clone has just a few counts. The V call is TRBV6-1, the J call TRBJ1-1; perhaps TRBD1 as D (6 bases). CDR1 and CDR2 (germline): MNHNS, SASEGT. With 0 bases removed from V and 6 bases from J, the gap between germline ends came to 14 bases. The CDR3 runs to 15 residues. This CDR3 is CASSEAQDSPSEAFF. The CDR3, as DNA: TGTGCCAGCAGTGAAGCCCAGGACAGCCCCTCTGAAGCTTTCTTT.

This clone is a singleton in its sample. The rearrangement joins TRBV5-1 to TRBJ1-2, with D possibly being TRBD1 (5 bases). Between the trimmed V and J ends, which lost 3 bases and 8 bases, there was a span of 17 bases. The CDR3 totals 14 residues. Per germline, CDR1 SGHRS and CDR2 YFSETQ. CDR3 in DNA: TGCGCCAGCAGCTCCAGGGCCACCCCTTGGGGCTACACCTTC. Protein sequence: CASSSRATPWGYTF.

Only one count was recorded for this clone. The sample has other DNA sequences that encode this CDR3 too. The chain uses TRBV27 and TRBJ2-1; 7 nucleotides match TRBD2. Looked up from germline, CDR1 is MNHEY and CDR2 is SMNVEV (reference sequence). The CDR3 runs to 14 residues. V dropped 3 bases and J dropped 2; count of bases not matched to a gene: 1. CDR3 nucleotide sequence: TGTGCCAGCAGTTTTGGGGGGGCCTACAATGAGCAGTTCTTC. Translating it yields CASSFGGAYNEQFF.

Regarding this clone: At one boundary the junction diverges from the germline segment, which might be a read error. This chain joins TRBV28 and TRBJ1-5; D not certain. The CDR3 sequence is 15 residues long. CDR1 is MDHEN and CDR2 is SYDVKM in the germline V gene. The CDR3 DNA reads TGTGCCAGCCGTTTGACCCAGGAGGCTAATCAGCCCCAGCATTTT. Amino acids: CASRLTQEANQPQHF.

V is TRBV6-1 and J is TRBJ1-2, with 7 bases identical to TRBD1. Germline values: CDR1 MNHNS, CDR2 SASEGT. Losses at the gene ends were 4 bases for V and 7 bases for J; bases not matched to a gene: 9. CDR3 size: 14 residues. The CDR3 sequence: CASSVLQGSAGYTF. CDR3 DNA sequence: TGTGCCAGCAGTGTATTACAGGGGTCCGCTGGCTACACCTTC.

The chain is built from TRBV7-2 and TRBJ2-1; tentative D call: TRBD2 (6 bases). Per the germline V gene, CDR1 is SGHTA and CDR2 is FQGNSA. V was clipped by 1 base and J by 0 bases, with 13 bases between them. CDR3 length: 17 amino acids. The CDR3 DNA reads TGTGCCAGCAGCTTAGTGAGGAGGGGTGGCTCCTACAATGAGCAGTTCTTC. Its protein is CASSLVRRGGSYNEQFF.

The chain has TRBV28 and TRBJ2-7; 7 bases are a match to TRBD2. The CDR3 loop spans 16 amino acids. V was clipped by 7 bases and J by 1 base; unmatched bases: 13. Germline V gene lookup returns CDR1 MDHEN and CDR2 SYDVKM. The DNA of the CDR3 is TGTGCCAGCACTTCCTCGAGGGAGGGAGTTTCCTACGAGCAGTACTTC. It encodes CASTSSREGVSYEQYF.

This chain links TRBV6-5 with TRBJ1-5; D is unresolved. V was clipped by 8 bases and J by 5 bases, with 10 bases between them. CDR3 length: 12 residues. Germline V gene lookup returns CDR1 MNHEY and CDR2 SVGAGI. In DNA, the CDR3 is TGTGCCAGCGGAGCTACCCATCAGCCCCAGCATTTT. Protein product: CASGATHQPQHF.

The chain employs TRBV5-8 and TRBJ1-5; a possible D gene is TRBD1 (5 bases). The CDR3 spans 17 residues. Germline assignment: CDR1 SGHTS and CDR2 YDEGEE. V was trimmed by 3 bases and J by 0 bases, leaving 16 bases between them. CDR3 protein: CASSSPGRANSNQPQHF. The CDR3 DNA follows: TGTGCCAGCAGCTCCCCAGGGAGGGCCAATAGCAATCAGCCCCAGCATTTT.

The chain combines TRBV10-3 with TRBJ1-5, with TRBD1 identical over 7 bases. This CDR3 is 14 amino acids long. V gave up 3 bases and J gave up 4 bases; unmatched junction bases: 3. Germline assignment: CDR1 ENHRY and CDR2 SYGVKD. This CDR3 reads CAISDWDSNQPQHF. CDR3 bases: TGTGCCATCAGTGATTGGGACAGTAATCAGCCCCAGCATTTT.

This sequence joins TRBV19 and TRBJ2-7; D unclear. With 2 bases removed from V and 6 bases from J, the gap between germline ends came to 14 bases. The germline V gene encodes CDR1 LNHDA and CDR2 SQIVND (reference sequence). The CDR3 loop spans 14 amino acids. The CDR3 region has the DNA TGTGCCAGTAGTATAAGTCTAGATTTTAGCGAGCAGTACTTC. Translation: CASSISLDFSEQYF.